The subject of this entry is one TCR beta chain. The sample belongs to a study of CD8 T cells in Susac syndrome. CDR3 length equals 13 residues. V shed 0 bases and J shed 4 bases, with 10 bases lying between them. Germline V CDR1 and CDR2: GTSNPN, SVGIG (reference sequence). With random hexamers, 0.5 to 1 ug RNA was reverse transcribed. TCRdb processed the immunoSEQ multiplex PCR reads anew with MiXCR; each CDR3 protein has one entry. The data show 150,000 to 200,000 distinct CDR3 sequences, almost 96% seen once. The chain couples TRBV30 to TRBJ2-7, with TRBD2 as a possible D gene (6 bases). Sample: CD4+ T cells from PBMCs. This receptor was obtained from a human donor with multiple sclerosis. CDR3 sequence: CAWSVRRGYEQYF. As DNA, the CDR3 is TGTGCCTGGAGTGTACGGAGGGGTTACGAGCAGTACTTC.